This TCR beta chain was captured in a study of cytomegalovirus exposure and HLA in healthy donors. The overall study: Early released data comprised 80 million to 100 million unique TCRs from HLA-typed donors.

The PCR contained 60 Vbeta and 13 Jbeta primers. Sequenced by immunoSEQ multiplex PCR; TCRdb stores in-frame clones only, minus some. The repertoire includes more than 95,000 clones, more than 60% of them detected once, and roughly 3.2% sits in the top ten. Material for sequencing was PBMCs. The source of this sequence is a man aged 25-45 years in good health and CMV-seronegative.

CDR3 loop: CASSADRRNEQFF. DNA for the CDR3: TGTGCCAGCAGTGCCGACAGACGAAATGAGCAGTTCTTC. This rearrangement joins TRBV2 to TRBJ2-1; the D gene is possibly TRBD1 (5 bases). Trimming pared 4 bases from V and 7 bases from J, leaving 11 bases between. CDR3 length equals 13 residues. The germline CDR1 and CDR2 sequences are SNHLY and FYNNEI.